The 14 T cell receptor beta chains listed next were all sequenced from one sample in a study of T cell responses to AZD1222 COVID-19 vaccine. Generated by immunoSEQ multiplex PCR, the TCRdb table keeps only in-frame clones and is missing some. Of fewer than 130,000 clones listed, about 85% are singletons. Sequencing used peripheral blood, obtained 28 days after the second AZD1222 dose. These receptors came from an adult who received the AZD1222 COVID-19 vaccine.

The chain is built from TRBV19 and TRBJ2-7, with D possibly being TRBD1 (5 bases). The length of the CDR3 is 14 residues. V lost 3 bases and J lost 1, with 10 bases in between. Germline V lookup: CDR1 LNHDA, CDR2 SQIVND (reference sequence). CDR3 loop: CASSILGQSYEQYF. The CDR3 bases are TGTGCCAGTAGTATCCTCGGACAATCCTACGAGCAGTACTTC.

The V gene is TRBV4-1, the J gene TRBJ1-2; tentatively, D is TRBD1 (6 bases). The germline CDR1 and CDR2 sequences are MGHRA and YSYEKL. V lost 4 bases, J lost 3 bases, and 15 bases lay in between. There are 15 residues in the CDR3. In DNA form, the CDR3 reads TGCGCCAGCAGCCTCTCTGACGCAGGGGACTATGGCTACACCTTC. This encodes CASSLSDAGDYGYTF.

This chain connects TRBV3-1 (or the pseudogene TRBV3-2) to TRBJ1-1; 9 bases map to TRBD1. Germline CDR1 reads LGHDT; CDR2 reads YNNKEL (reference sequence). V trimming: 4 bases; J trimming: 5 bases; junction bases outside the gene matches: 2. This CDR3 region has 13 residues. CDR3 amino acids: CASSLQGATEAFF. CDR3 bases: TGTGCCAGCAGCCTACAGGGGGCAACTGAAGCTTTCTTT.

The CDR3 protein is CAIGDRGETQYF. CDR3 nucleotide sequence: TGTGCCATCGGGGACAGGGGAGAGACCCAGTACTTC. The chain combines TRBV10-3 with TRBJ2-5, with 10 bases aligning to TRBD1. This CDR3 has 12 amino acids. Trimming took 8 bases from V and 4 from J; bases not matched to a gene: 1. Germline V gives CDR1 ENHRY, CDR2 SYGVKD.

The chain employs TRBV9 and TRBJ2-3; 9 bases map to TRBD2. Germline CDR1 is SGDLS and CDR2 is YYNGEE. The CDR3 has 16 residues. The V segment lost 0 bases and the J segment 2 bases; nucleotides outside the gene matches: 4. CDR3 nucleotide sequence: TGTGCCAGCAGCGTAGATTTAGCGGGAGCCACAGATACGCAGTATTTT. It translates to CASSVDLAGATDTQYF.

With regard to this clone: Additional DNA sequences in this sample encode the identical CDR3. This chain connects TRBV6-4 to TRBJ2-1; weak D call: TRBD2 (6 bases). The CDR3 is made up of 15 amino acids. CDR1 MRHNA and CDR2 SNTAGT come from the germline V gene. Between the trimmed V and J ends, which lost 3 bases and 2 bases, there was a span of 11 bases. The CDR3 bases are TGTGCCAGCAGTGATTCCAGCGGGCCCTACAATGAGCAGTTCTTC. This gives the protein CASSDSSGPYNEQFF.

This rearrangement joins TRBV27 to TRBJ2-7; D tentatively reads TRBD1 or TRBD2 (5 bases each). V was clipped by 1 base and J by 3 bases, with 10 bases between them. This CDR3 region has 14 residues. Germline V gene data show CDR1 as MNHEY and CDR2 as SMNVEV (reference sequence). The DNA of the CDR3 is TGTGCCAGCAGTTTATGGGGGACCCACTACGAGCAGTACTTC. As protein: CASSLWGTHYEQYF.

V is TRBV2 and J is TRBJ1-1; D not resolved. Trimming took off 4 bases at V and 3 bases at J, with 6 bases between the two ends. Germline values: CDR1 SNHLY, CDR2 FYNNEI. The CDR3 is 12 amino acids. The CDR3 bases are TGTGCCAGCAGTGTGGATTACACTGAAGCTTTCTTT. Its protein is CASSVDYTEAFF.

V usage is TRBV27 and J usage is TRBJ2-3; D possibly corresponds to TRBD2 (7 bases). The germline V gene has CDR1 MNHEY and CDR2 SMNVEV (reference sequence). Trimming removed 8 bases from V and 3 bases from J, with 12 bases in between. This CDR3 contains 13 residues. CDR3 region: CASGGGGTDTQYF. For the CDR3, the DNA is TGTGCCAGCGGGGGGGGCGGTACAGATACGCAGTATTTT.

The chain is built from TRBV28 and TRBJ2-7, with D perhaps matching TRBD1 or TRBD2 (5 bases each). V shed 5 bases and J shed 10 bases, with 18 bases lying between them. The CDR3 length is 13 residues. The germline CDR1 and CDR2 sequences are MDHEN and SYDVKM. The CDR3 DNA reads as TGTGCCAGCAGTCTGAGGGACGGAAAAAAACAGTACTTC. Translation gives CASSLRDGKKQYF.

V is TRBV15 and J is TRBJ2-3; 10 nucleotides align to TRBD2. From germline, CDR1 is LNHNV and CDR2 YYDKDF (reference sequence). V shed 0 bases, J shed 2 bases, and the junction held 5 bases outside the gene matches. This CDR3 has 17 residues. CDR3 loop: CATSRDLSGRFTDTQYF. CDR3 DNA: TGTGCCACCAGCAGAGACCTTAGCGGGAGGTTCACAGATACGCAGTATTTT.

The chain employs TRBV9 and TRBJ1-5; no clear D gene. In germline, CDR1 is SGDLS, CDR2 YYNGEE. Trimming removed 2 bases from V and 1 base from J, with 4 bases in between. The CDR3 covers 13 residues. The CDR3 nucleotides are TGTGCCAGCAGCGTTAAAAGCAATCAGCCCCAGCATTTT. Translated, it gives CASSVKSNQPQHF.

The chain combines TRBV27 with TRBJ2-2, with TRBD1 matching over 9 bases. The CDR3 spans 16 residues. In germline, CDR1 is MNHEY, CDR2 SMNVEV (reference sequence). Germline trimming cut 6 bases from V and 7 bases from J; bases unmatched to any gene: 12. The CDR3 here is CASREGTGLFIGELFF. The CDR3 nucleotides are TGTGCCAGCAGAGAAGGGACAGGGTTATTTATCGGGGAGCTGTTTTTT.

This rearrangement joins TRBV19 to TRBJ2-7; 8 nucleotides agree with TRBD1. The V gene end was trimmed by 4 bases and the J gene end by 2 bases; junction bases not matched to a gene: 19. The germline CDR1 and CDR2 sequences are LNHDA and SQIVND (reference sequence). The CDR3 is made up of 19 amino acids. The CDR3 DNA follows: TGTGCCAGTAGTAGCCGCCCGGCAGGGGGCACCTTTTGGGCCTACGAGCAGTACTTC. It codes for CASSSRPAGGTFWAYEQYF.